This is a list of T cell receptor beta chains from one sample in a study of memory CD4+ T cells and cytomegalovirus serostatus. This table comes from immunoSEQ multiplex PCR, and its TCRdb copy is limited to in-frame clones, with some not included. The sample yields under 85,000 clones, around 80% seen once. Sequencing was performed on memory CD4+ T cells from blood. These TCRs come from an adult in good health and CMV-seropositive. Each CDR3 is given with its conserved first and last residue. Each record gives: CDR3 protein, CDR3 DNA, J gene, clone size, D gene, V gene. D genes are given only for firm matches. The listing skips clone size in some rows; elsewhere it reads once, few, many or a size class.

CDR3 protein: CASSEARMAGGFNSPLHF
CDR3 DNA: TGTGCCAGCAGTGAAGCGAGGATGGCAGGGGGATTTAATTCACCCCTCCACTTT
J gene: TRBJ1-6
clone size: -
D gene: TRBD1
V gene: TRBV6-1

CDR3 protein: CASSGTGQNEQYF
CDR3 DNA: TGCGCCAGCTCCGGGACAGGGCAAAACGAGCAGTACTTC
J gene: TRBJ2-7
clone size: -
D gene: TRBD1
V gene: TRBV5-1

CDR3 protein: CASRPASQPSGNTIYF
CDR3 DNA: TGCGCCAGCAGGCCTGCTTCGCAACCCTCTGGAAACACCATATATTTT
J gene: TRBJ1-3
clone size: few
D gene: -
V gene: TRBV5-1

CDR3 protein: CASRYGTGDSPLHF
CDR3 DNA: TGTGCCAGCAGGTATGGGACAGGGGATTCACCCCTCCACTTT
J gene: TRBJ1-6
clone size: -
D gene: TRBD1
V gene: TRBV5-4

CDR3 protein: CAISESDREGQPQHF
CDR3 DNA: TGTGCCATCAGTGAGTCTGACAGGGAAGGTCAGCCCCAGCATTTT
J gene: TRBJ1-5
clone size: -
D gene: TRBD1
V gene: TRBV10-3

CDR3 protein: CASSDRVVVSEAFF
CDR3 DNA: TGTGCCAGCAGCGACAGGGTGGTAGTCTCTGAAGCTTTCTTT
J gene: TRBJ1-1
clone size: -
D gene: TRBD1
V gene: TRBV7-2

CDR3 protein: CASSPGTGRLSSGNTIYF
CDR3 DNA: TGTGCCAGCAGTCCCGGGACAGGCCGCCTTAGCTCTGGAAACACCATATATTTT
J gene: TRBJ1-3
clone size: -
D gene: TRBD1
V gene: TRBV5-4

CDR3 protein: CASRGQGAPTDGYTF
CDR3 DNA: TGTGCCAGCAGGGGACAGGGGGCTCCTACGGATGGCTACACCTTC
J gene: TRBJ1-2
clone size: -
D gene: TRBD1
V gene: TRBV28

CDR3 protein: CASSPPWSSGNTIYF
CDR3 DNA: TGTGCCAGCAGCCCCCCGTGGAGCTCTGGAAACACCATATATTTT
J gene: TRBJ1-3
clone size: -
D gene: -
V gene: TRBV11-2

CDR3 protein: CASSLGSPGTDTQYF
CDR3 DNA: TGTGCCAGCTCACTTGGCTCGCCTGGTACAGATACGCAGTATTTT
J gene: TRBJ2-3
clone size: -
D gene: -
V gene: TRBV18

CDR3 protein: CASRVRRQGGAEAFF
CDR3 DNA: TGTGCCAGCAGAGTCCGTCGACAGGGAGGGGCTGAAGCTTTCTTT
J gene: TRBJ1-1
clone size: -
D gene: TRBD1
V gene: TRBV6-1

CDR3 protein: CASSVVGEGGNEQFF
CDR3 DNA: TGTGCCAGCAGCGTAGTGGGGGAGGGAGGGAATGAGCAGTTCTTC
J gene: TRBJ2-1
clone size: -
D gene: TRBD2
V gene: TRBV9

CDR3 protein: CASSRTGDTGELFF
CDR3 DNA: TGTGCCAGCAGCCGGACAGGGGACACCGGGGAGCTGTTTTTT
J gene: TRBJ2-2
clone size: -
D gene: TRBD1
V gene: TRBV6-5

CDR3 protein: CASNRKDGNEKLFF
CDR3 DNA: TGTGCCAGCAACAGGAAGGACGGTAATGAAAAACTGTTTTTT
J gene: TRBJ1-4
clone size: -
D gene: -
V gene: TRBV13

CDR3 protein: CASSLPFSGGTIYF
CDR3 DNA: TGTGCCAGCAGCCTACCATTCTCGGGAGGCACCATATATTTT
J gene: TRBJ1-3
clone size: -
D gene: -
V gene: TRBV5-6

CDR3 protein: CATSRGRDREVWSNQPQHF
CDR3 DNA: TGTGCCACCAGCAGAGGGAGGGACAGGGAAGTTTGGAGCAATCAGCCCCAGCATTTT
J gene: TRBJ1-5
clone size: -
D gene: TRBD1
V gene: TRBV15

CDR3 protein: CSGKVRDYEQYF
CDR3 DNA: TGCAGCGGAAAGGTCCGGGACTACGAGCAGTACTTC
J gene: TRBJ2-7
clone size: few
D gene: -
V gene: TRBV29-1

CDR3 protein: CAWSVADEKLFF
CDR3 DNA: TGTGCCTGGAGTGTAGCAGATGAAAAACTGTTTTTT
J gene: TRBJ1-4
clone size: -
D gene: -
V gene: TRBV30

CDR3 protein: CASSQPRDRGLQKETQYF
CDR3 DNA: TGCGCCAGCAGCCAACCCCGGGACAGGGGGCTTCAAAAAGAGACCCAGTACTTC
J gene: TRBJ2-5
clone size: -
D gene: TRBD1
V gene: TRBV4-1

CDR3 protein: CASSPGTSGRTYTQYF
CDR3 DNA: TGTGCCAGCAGCCCCGGGACTAGCGGGAGGACTTATACGCAGTATTTT
J gene: TRBJ2-3
clone size: -
D gene: TRBD2
V gene: TRBV11-3

CDR3 protein: CASSQAGQGATQYF
CDR3 DNA: TGTGCCAGCAGCCAAGCCGGACAGGGGGCGACCCAGTACTTC
J gene: TRBJ2-5
clone size: -
D gene: TRBD1
V gene: TRBV4-2

CDR3 protein: CASSKVRDRGAGTDTQYF
CDR3 DNA: TGTGCCAGCAGCAAAGTGAGGGACCGGGGAGCGGGCACAGATACGCAGTATTTT
J gene: TRBJ2-3
clone size: -
D gene: -
V gene: TRBV21-1

CDR3 protein: CASRYRLGHNEQFF
CDR3 DNA: TGTGCCAGCAGATATAGACTAGGCCACAATGAGCAGTTCTTC
J gene: TRBJ2-1
clone size: -
D gene: -
V gene: TRBV6-1

CDR3 protein: CASSFFAGDGYTF
CDR3 DNA: TGTGCCAGCAGTTTTTTTGCAGGGGATGGCTACACCTTC
J gene: TRBJ1-2
clone size: few
D gene: -
V gene: TRBV27

CDR3 protein: CASLYSGIHTGELFF
CDR3 DNA: TGTGCCAGCCTTTATAGCGGTATCCACACCGGGGAGCTGTTTTTT
J gene: TRBJ2-2
clone size: once
D gene: -
V gene: TRBV6-1

CDR3 protein: CSAGPLEQYF
CDR3 DNA: TGCAGTGCGGGTCCGCTCGAGCAGTACTTC
J gene: TRBJ2-7
clone size: -
D gene: -
V gene: TRBV20-1

CDR3 protein: CASTKDRGPYGYTF
CDR3 DNA: TGTGCCAGCACCAAGGACAGAGGACCCTATGGCTACACCTTC
J gene: TRBJ1-2
clone size: -
D gene: -
V gene: TRBV2

CDR3 protein: CAGQSLDTNTGELFF
CDR3 DNA: TGTGCCGGCCAGTCCCTGGATACGAACACCGGGGAGCTGTTTTTT
J gene: TRBJ2-2
clone size: -
D gene: -
V gene: TRBV6-6

CDR3 protein: CAISDRGYQPQHF
CDR3 DNA: TGTGCCATCAGTGACAGGGGTTATCAGCCCCAGCATTTT
J gene: TRBJ1-5
clone size: few
D gene: -
V gene: TRBV10-3

CDR3 protein: CASSLGPRAEAFF
CDR3 DNA: TGTGCCAGCAGCTTAGGTCCCAGGGCTGAAGCTTTCTTT
J gene: TRBJ1-1
clone size: -
D gene: -
V gene: TRBV7-2

CDR3 protein: CAIRGDRSSSYEQYF
CDR3 DNA: TGTGCCATCAGAGGGGACAGGAGTAGCTCCTACGAGCAGTACTTC
J gene: TRBJ2-7
clone size: -
D gene: TRBD1
V gene: TRBV10-3

CDR3 protein: CATSRDLGDSSNQPQHF
CDR3 DNA: TGTGCCACCAGCAGAGATTTAGGAGATTCCAGCAATCAGCCCCAGCATTTT
J gene: TRBJ1-5
clone size: -
D gene: -
V gene: TRBV15

CDR3 protein: CASRILGWGGPSEAFF
CDR3 DNA: TGTGCCAGTAGGATCTTGGGATGGGGGGGTCCATCTGAAGCTTTCTTT
J gene: TRBJ1-1
clone size: few
D gene: -
V gene: TRBV27

CDR3 protein: CASSVGADGRNEQFF
CDR3 DNA: TGTGCCAGCAGCGTAGGGGCCGATGGTAGGAATGAGCAGTTCTTC
J gene: TRBJ2-1
clone size: few
D gene: -
V gene: TRBV9

CDR3 protein: CASSLGTANNEQFF
CDR3 DNA: TGTGCCAGCAGCTTAGGGACAGCTAACAATGAGCAGTTCTTC
J gene: TRBJ2-1
clone size: -
D gene: -
V gene: TRBV7-2

CDR3 protein: CASGRTGVTGELFF
CDR3 DNA: TGTGCCAGCGGAAGGACAGGAGTCACCGGGGAGCTGTTTTTT
J gene: TRBJ2-2
clone size: -
D gene: TRBD1
V gene: TRBV27

CDR3 protein: CASSYPPRHSLGYGYTF
CDR3 DNA: TGTGCCAGCAGCTACCCGCCCCGACACTCTTTGGGCTATGGCTACACCTTC
J gene: TRBJ1-2
clone size: many
D gene: -
V gene: TRBV11-2

CDR3 protein: CASSWGGGTSSYNEQFF
CDR3 DNA: TGCGCCAGCAGCTGGGGTGGCGGAACGAGCTCCTACAATGAGCAGTTCTTC
J gene: TRBJ2-1
clone size: -
D gene: -
V gene: TRBV5-1

CDR3 protein: CAWTRGYEQYF
CDR3 DNA: TGTGCCTGGACGAGGGGATACGAGCAGTACTTC
J gene: TRBJ2-7
clone size: -
D gene: -
V gene: TRBV30

CDR3 protein: CASRGNQGQPQHF
CDR3 DNA: TGTGCCAGCAGGGGTAACCAGGGGCAGCCCCAGCATTTT
J gene: TRBJ1-5
clone size: -
D gene: -
V gene: TRBV6-5

CDR3 protein: CASSLGWGEGIYNEQFF
CDR3 DNA: TGTGCCAGCAGCTTGGGTTGGGGGGAAGGTATCTACAATGAGCAGTTCTTC
J gene: TRBJ2-1
clone size: -
D gene: -
V gene: TRBV5-8

CDR3 protein: CASSLGDDIQYF
CDR3 DNA: TGTGCCAGCAGCTTAGGGGACGACATTCAGTACTTC
J gene: TRBJ2-4
clone size: -
D gene: -
V gene: TRBV11-3

CDR3 protein: CAISESADGIANYGYTF
CDR3 DNA: TGTGCCATCAGTGAGTCCGCAGACGGAATTGCTAACTATGGCTACACCTTC
J gene: TRBJ1-2
clone size: -
D gene: -
V gene: TRBV10-3

CDR3 protein: CASMSGGAFDEQFF
CDR3 DNA: TGCGCCAGCATGTCCGGGGGGGCCTTCGATGAGCAGTTCTTC
J gene: TRBJ2-1
clone size: -
D gene: TRBD2
V gene: TRBV5-1

CDR3 protein: CASSQDQVVGGRKLFF
CDR3 DNA: TGCGCCAGCAGCCAAGATCAAGTTGTAGGGGGTCGAAAACTGTTTTTT
J gene: TRBJ1-4
clone size: -
D gene: -
V gene: TRBV4-1

CDR3 protein: CASSQERGGIATNEKLFF
CDR3 DNA: TGCGCCAGCAGCCAAGAAAGGGGAGGCATTGCAACTAATGAAAAACTGTTTTTT
J gene: TRBJ1-4
clone size: -
D gene: -
V gene: TRBV4-3